What follows are 9 T cell receptor beta chains derived from one specimen sequenced in a study of T cells in localized non-small cell lung cancer. The method was immunoSEQ multiplex PCR; TCRdb's version includes in-frame clones alone and lacks a portion of them. The sample yields tens of thousands of clones, about 92% seen once. This sample comprised peripheral blood, obtained before any cancer treatment. These receptors were taken from a female donor of 60 years or more with stage I lung adenocarcinoma.

The CDR3 reads CASSQDRVAYNEQFF. The CDR3 DNA reads as TGTGCCAGCAGCCAGGACAGGGTGGCCTACAATGAGCAGTTCTTC. V usage is TRBV6-5 and J usage is TRBJ2-1, with 8 nucleotides matching TRBD1. V lost 6 bases and J lost 2; bases outside the gene matches: 6. The CDR3 length is 15 residues. Germline V gene lookup returns CDR1 MNHEY and CDR2 SVGAGI.

A single count supports this clone. The rearrangement links TRBV5-6 to TRBJ2-3, with TRBD2 matching 10 bases. V lost 4 bases and J lost 1; bases outside the gene matches: 3. Germline lookup yields CDR1 SGHDT and CDR2 YYEEEE. This CDR3 has 15 amino acids. CDR3 loop: CASSTGTSGTDTQYF. The CDR3 DNA reads as TGTGCCAGCAGCACCGGGACTAGCGGCACAGATACGCAGTATTTT.

This rearrangement joins TRBV10-2 to TRBJ1-6, with 9 nucleotides matching TRBD1. The V gene end was trimmed by 8 bases and the J gene end by 7 bases; junction bases not matched to a gene: 12. CDR1 is WSHSY, CDR2 SAAADI, per germline. The CDR3 has 16 amino acids. CDR3 bases: TGCGCCAGCTCAACTCTATCCGGGACAGGGAATTCACCCCTCCACTTT. It is translated as CASSTLSGTGNSPLHF.

The J gene is TRBJ2-5, the V gene TRBV6-1; D uncertain. The length of the CDR3 is 15 residues. The germline CDR1 and CDR2 sequences are MNHNS and SASEGT. The V end was cut by 3 bases, the J end by 2 bases, with 13 bases between. CDR3 nucleotide sequence: TGTGCCAGCAGTGAGGTGTGGGGATTACAAGAGACCCAGTACTTC. Protein product: CASSEVWGLQETQYF.

The chain couples TRBV19 to TRBJ2-1, with 12 positions matching TRBD1. The CDR3 is 15 residues long. The trim removed 9 bases at V and 6 bases at J, leaving 9 bases unmatched. CDR1 is LNHDA, CDR2 SQIVND, per germline (reference sequence). CDR3 coding DNA: TGTGCCAGCGAGCTGGGACAGGGGGCGCGCAATGAGCAGTTCTTC. Encoded protein: CASELGQGARNEQFF.

J is TRBJ1-1 and V is TRBV5-6, with D perhaps TRBD1 (5 bases). The CDR3 contains 14 residues. The V end was cut by 1 base, the J end by 3 bases, with 10 bases between. Per the germline V gene, CDR1 is SGHDT and CDR2 is YYEEEE. CDR3 DNA sequence: TGTGCCAGCAGCTTGCCAGGGTGGGACACTGAAGCTTTCTTT. It encodes CASSLPGWDTEAFF.

The rearrangement uses TRBV23-1 and TRBJ1-5; D remains unclear. TRBV23-1 counts as an open reading frame of uncertain function. CDR3 size: 15 residues. The V gene lost 6 bases and the J gene lost 1 base, with 13 bases spanning the gap. The CDR3 is CASRRRDASNQPQHF. CDR3 DNA: TGCGCCAGCAGGAGAAGAGACGCCAGCAATCAGCCCCAGCATTTT.

The chain recombines TRBV5-6 with TRBJ2-7; 7 nucleotides align to TRBD1. The germline V gene has CDR1 SGHDT and CDR2 YYEEEE. The CDR3 spans 14 residues. After removal of 2 bases from V and 3 bases from J, the junction contained 5 bases not matched to a gene. CDR3 bases: TGTGCCAGCAGCTTTGACAGGGTCAGCTACGAGCAGTACTTC. Amino acid sequence: CASSFDRVSYEQYF. Drawing the rest from reference TRBV5-6 and TRBJ2-7, the complete variable domain is DAGVTQSPTHLIKTRGQQVTLRCSPKSGHDTVSWYQQALGQGPQFIFQYYEEEERQRGNFPDRFSGHQFPNYSSELNVNALLLGDSALYLCASSFDRVSYEQYFGPGTRLTVT.

The chain employs TRBV29-1 and TRBJ2-4; 10 nucleotides match TRBD2. Trimming took 6 bases from V and 5 from J; bases not matched to a gene: 7. The CDR3 length is 14 residues. Per the germline V gene, CDR1 is SQVTM and CDR2 is ANQGSEA. The CDR3 DNA is TGCAGCGTCCCAGCGGGGGGGCGGGAAAACATTCAGTACTTC. Protein sequence: CSVPAGGRENIQYF.